Sequencing of this TCR beta chain was carried out in a study of shared clonotypes between healthy human individuals. This CDR3 is built from 14 residues. Per germline, CDR1 SNHLY and CDR2 FYNNEI. V dropped 6 bases and J dropped 12; count of bases not matched to a gene: 12. Sequencing was performed with immunoSEQ multiplex PCR; in TCRdb, only in-frame clones are kept and a portion is missing. The table lists about 960,000 clones, less than 85% of them singletons. The rearrangement joins TRBV2 to TRBJ2-1; 9 nucleotides match TRBD1. This clonotype originated in a man aged 18 to 30 in good health. The sequencing input was memory CD4+ T cells sorted from blood. Subset of the sample: CD45RA-negative fraction. The chain's CDR3 is CASREQGARGGQFF. The CDR3 DNA sequence: TGTGCCAGCAGAGAACAGGGGGCCCGTGGAGGGCAGTTCTTC.